The 17 T cell receptor beta chains reported below all come from one sample, sequenced in a study of T cells after somatic rescue of genetic block. Method: immunoSEQ multiplex PCR; TCRdb's copy keeps in-frame clones and lacks some. The sample has tens of thousands of clones, 85% to 90% seen once. Material for sequencing was peripheral blood mononuclear cells (PBMCs). These TCRs come from a woman in her late teens or twenties.

The chain employs TRBV2 and TRBJ1-4; D might be TRBD1 (6 bases). V was shortened by 7 bases and J by 8 bases, with 14 bases between the two germline ends. CDR3 size: 13 residues. CDR1 is SNHLY, CDR2 FYNNEI, per germline. The CDR3 sequence: CASKWDTHEKLFF. CDR3 DNA: TGTGCCAGCAAATGGGACACTCACGAAAAACTGTTTTTT.

This chain links TRBV4-3 with TRBJ2-1; 9 bases are shared with TRBD2. The CDR3 loop spans 19 amino acids. Germline values: CDR1 LGHNA, CDR2 YSLEER. The J segment lost 1 base and the V segment lost 1 base, leaving 11 bases of the junction unmatched. The CDR3 loop reads CASSQGVGSGSRSYNEQFF. The CDR3 bases are TGCGCCAGCAGCCAAGGGGTGGGTAGCGGGAGTAGGTCCTACAATGAGCAGTTCTTC.

The chain is built from TRBV28 and TRBJ1-2; no firm D call. The CDR3 sequence is 13 residues long. V lost 3 bases and J 8 bases, leaving 13 bases between the germline ends. Germline V gene data show CDR1 as MDHEN and CDR2 as SYDVKM. The CDR3 loop is CASSLVRAEGYTF. The DNA of the CDR3 is TGTGCCAGCAGTTTGGTTAGGGCTGAGGGCTACACCTTC.

The CDR3 is CASSPKGTSGRFFDTGELFF. In nucleotides, the CDR3 is TGCGCCAGCAGCCCAAAAGGGACTAGCGGGAGATTTTTCGACACCGGGGAGCTGTTTTTT. The chain employs TRBV5-1 and TRBJ2-2; the match to TRBD2 covers 14 bases. Per the germline V gene, CDR1 is SGHRS and CDR2 is YFSETQ. The CDR3 covers 20 residues. Trimming removed 4 bases from V and 3 bases from J; junction bases left unmatched: 14. The full variable domain, completed using reference TRBV5-1 and TRBJ2-2, is KAGVTQTPRYLIKTRGQQVTLSCSPISGHRSVSWYQQTPGQGLQFLFEYFSETQRNKGNFPGRFSGRQFSNSRSEMNVSTLELGDSALYLCASSPKGTSGRFFDTGELFFGEGSRLTVL.

The chain combines TRBV5-1 with TRBJ2-3, with D maybe TRBD2 (6 bases). Per the germline V gene, CDR1 is SGHRS and CDR2 is YFSETQ. The V gene lost 1 base and the J gene lost 6 bases, with 18 bases spanning the gap. CDR3 length: 16 residues. The CDR3 reads CASSLRVGGGVDTQYF. Written as DNA, the CDR3 is TGCGCCAGCAGCTTGAGGGTTGGGGGAGGCGTTGATACGCAGTATTTT.

This chain connects TRBV19 to TRBJ1-5, with a tentative D call TRBD1 (6 bases). V was pared by 6 bases and J by 2 bases, with 14 bases between. Germline CDR1 LNHDA, CDR2 SQIVND (reference sequence). This CDR3 is 15 amino acids long. The CDR3 loop is CASRRAGAGNQPQHF. The CDR3 DNA follows: TGTGCCAGTAGAAGAGCGGGGGCGGGCAATCAGCCCCAGCATTTT. The full variable domain, its missing parts supplied by reference TRBV19 and TRBJ1-5, is DGGITQSPKYLFRKEGQNVTLSCEQNLNHDAMYWYRQDPGQGLRLIYYSQIVNDFQKGDIAEGYSVSREKKESFPLTVTSAQKNPTAFYLCASRRAGAGNQPQHFGDGTRLSIL.

This chain links TRBV15 with TRBJ2-7; D unclear. The CDR3 sequence is 14 residues long. V lost 0 bases, J lost 2 bases, and 8 bases lay in between. The germline V gene has CDR1 LNHNV and CDR2 YYDKDF (reference sequence). The CDR3 loop reads CATSRDLVTYEQYF. CDR3 sequence (DNA): TGTGCCACCAGCAGAGATCTGGTAACCTACGAGCAGTACTTC.

By share, this clone counts as medium-sized. V is TRBV7-9 and J is TRBJ2-7, with D uncertain. Germline V CDR1 and CDR2: SEHNR, FQNEAQ (reference sequence). This CDR3 has 13 amino acids. Trimming removed 2 bases from V and 3 bases from J, with 8 bases in between. CDR3 DNA sequence: TGTGCCAGCAGCTTATCCCTTGGCTACGAGCAGTACTTC. The encoded protein is CASSLSLGYEQYF.

This clone was observed once. This sequence joins TRBV5-1 and TRBJ2-7; 7 bases are a match to TRBD2. CDR1 is SGHRS, CDR2 YFSETQ, per germline. CDR3 length: 14 amino acids. J gave up 3 bases and V 0 bases, and 3 bases lay outside the gene matches. CDR3 sequence reads: CASSLVAGDYEQYF. DNA for the CDR3: TGCGCCAGCAGCTTGGTGGCGGGAGACTACGAGCAGTACTTC.

The chain employs TRBV5-6 and TRBJ2-3, with 15 positions matching TRBD2. The length of the CDR3 is 15 residues. J gave up 6 bases and V 4 bases, and 3 bases lay outside the gene matches. Germline V lookup: CDR1 SGHDT, CDR2 YYEEEE. CDR3 DNA sequence: TGTGCCAGCAGCGGACTAGCGGGAGGGGGCGATACGCAGTATTTT. Amino acids: CASSGLAGGGDTQYF.

The chain employs TRBV7-9 and TRBJ1-1, with no clear D. Germline V lookup: CDR1 SEHNR, CDR2 FQNEAQ (reference sequence). There are 12 residues in the CDR3. Trimming left V 1 base short and J 6 bases short, with 6 bases between. CDR3 bases: TGTGCCAGCAGCTTAGTTGTCGCTGAAGCTTTCTTT. Translated, it gives CASSLVVAEAFF.

The chain uses TRBV5-6 and TRBJ2-5; D is unresolved. Trimming removed 3 bases at V and 6 bases at J, with 21 bases between. CDR1 and CDR2 (germline): SGHDT, YYEEEE. There are 16 residues in the CDR3. The CDR3 DNA is TGTGCCAGCAGCTCGCATCCGGGCCTTCTAACGAAGACCCAGTACTTC. Residues: CASSSHPGLLTKTQYF.

The rearrangement links TRBV11-3 to TRBJ2-5; a weak D match, TRBD2 (6 bases). Trimming took off 4 bases at V and 4 bases at J, with 13 bases between the two ends. The germline V gene encodes CDR1 SGHNT and CDR2 YENEEA. The length of the CDR3 is 14 residues. The CDR3 reads CASSSGGIAETQYF. CDR3 nucleotides: TGTGCCAGCAGCTCCGGGGGTATCGCAGAGACCCAGTACTTC.

This clone occurred once. The rearrangement joins TRBV5-1 to TRBJ1-4; possibly TRBD1 for D (6 bases). Trimming stripped 0 bases from V and 5 bases from J, with 26 bases between. This CDR3 has 20 amino acids. Germline CDR1 reads SGHRS; CDR2 reads YFSETQ. In DNA, the CDR3 is TGCGCCAGCAGCTTGGACAGGGAATCGGCTGAGGCGAGGTGGAATGAAAAACTGTTTTTT. Amino acid sequence: CASSLDRESAEARWNEKLFF. The full variable domain, in which reference TRBV5-1 and TRBJ1-4 provide the parts outside the CDR3, is KAGVTQTPRYLIKTRGQQVTLSCSPISGHRSVSWYQQTPGQGLQFLFEYFSETQRNKGNFPGRFSGRQFSNSRSEMNVSTLELGDSALYLCASSLDRESAEARWNEKLFFGSGTQLSVL.

The chain's CDR3 is CASSPNAGAANYGYTF. As DNA, the CDR3 is TGTGCCAGCAGTCCTAACGCGGGGGCAGCTAACTATGGCTACACCTTC. This rearrangement joins TRBV28 to TRBJ1-2, with D tentatively TRBD1 (6 bases). The CDR3 is 16 amino acids. The germline V gene has CDR1 MDHEN and CDR2 SYDVKM. Deletions cut 5 bases from V and 0 bases from J, with 16 bases between.

The chain links TRBV18 to TRBJ1-1; the D is unclear. Germline V gene sequence: CDR1 KGHSH, CDR2 LQKENI. CDR3 length equals 13 residues. V was trimmed by 5 bases and J by 0 bases, leaving 7 bases between them. Here the CDR3 reads CASSSTLNTEAFF. The CDR3 nucleotides are TGTGCCAGCTCATCGACACTGAACACTGAAGCTTTCTTT.

In this sample, this clone turned up a few times. V is TRBV11-2 and J is TRBJ1-2; 9 bases are a match to TRBD1. Germline-derived CDR1 and CDR2 are SGHAT and FQNNGV. J lost 5 bases, V lost 5 bases, and 9 bases had no gene match. The CDR3 covers 15 residues. The CDR3 loop reads CASSTRTGVPYGYTF. The DNA of the CDR3 is TGTGCCAGCAGCACACGGACAGGGGTGCCTTATGGCTACACCTTC.